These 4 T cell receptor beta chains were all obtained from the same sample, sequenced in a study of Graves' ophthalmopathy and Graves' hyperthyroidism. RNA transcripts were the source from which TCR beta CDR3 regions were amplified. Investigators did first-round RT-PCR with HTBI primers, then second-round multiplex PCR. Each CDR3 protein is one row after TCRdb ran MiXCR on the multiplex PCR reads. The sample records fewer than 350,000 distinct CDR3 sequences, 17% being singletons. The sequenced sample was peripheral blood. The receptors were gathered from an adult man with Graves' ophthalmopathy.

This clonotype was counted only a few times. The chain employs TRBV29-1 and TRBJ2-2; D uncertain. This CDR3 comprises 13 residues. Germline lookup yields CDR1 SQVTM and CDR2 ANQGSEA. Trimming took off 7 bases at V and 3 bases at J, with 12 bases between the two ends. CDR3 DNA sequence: TGCAGCGCTGCGTCCCGGGACACCGGGGAGCTGTTTTTT. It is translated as CSAASRDTGELFF.

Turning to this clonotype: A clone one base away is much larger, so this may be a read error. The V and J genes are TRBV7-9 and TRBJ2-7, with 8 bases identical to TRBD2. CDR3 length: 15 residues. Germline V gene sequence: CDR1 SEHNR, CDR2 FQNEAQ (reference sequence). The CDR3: CVSSLGGSGIYEQYF. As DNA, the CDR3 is TGTGTCAGCAGCTTAGGTGGTAGCGGGATCTACGAGCAGTACTTC.

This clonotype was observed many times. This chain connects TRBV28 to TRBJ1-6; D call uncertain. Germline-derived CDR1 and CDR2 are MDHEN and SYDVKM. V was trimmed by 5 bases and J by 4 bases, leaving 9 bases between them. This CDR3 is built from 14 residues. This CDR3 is CASSPRRYNSPLHF. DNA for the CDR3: TGTGCCAGCAGTCCACGCCGATATAATTCACCCCTCCACTTT.

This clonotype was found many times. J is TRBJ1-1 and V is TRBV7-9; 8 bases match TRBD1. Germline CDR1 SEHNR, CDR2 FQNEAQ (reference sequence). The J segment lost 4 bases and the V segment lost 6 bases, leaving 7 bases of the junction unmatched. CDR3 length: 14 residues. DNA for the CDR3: TGTGCCAGCAGTCGTAGACAGGGGCTCACTGAAGCTTTCTTT. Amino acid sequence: CASSRRQGLTEAFF.